The 5 T cell receptor beta chains given below trace back to one sample, sequenced in a study of cytomegalovirus exposure and HLA in healthy donors (dated by TCRdb to the late 2010s). Library construction relied on the immunoSEQ multiplex PCR assay. For the multiplex PCR, a mixture combining 60 forward primers for TCR Vbeta segments and 13 reverse primers for TCR Jbeta segments was used. The table comes from immuneACCESS by way of TCRdb, which keeps in-frame sequences with V and J called. Part of the clones is missing from these tables; in studies checked, under half for an unresolved V gene and the rest for unknown reasons. This sample lists around 160,000 clones; more than 60% were detected once. Just under 5% of the sample is in the top ten clones. The specimen was PBMCs. The source is a male donor in good health and CMV-seronegative.

The chain uses TRBV9 and TRBJ2-1; D perhaps matches TRBD2 (5 bases). Germline-derived CDR1 and CDR2 are SGDLS and YYNGEE. V was shortened by 0 bases and J by 3 bases, with 7 bases between the two germline ends. This CDR3 contains 14 residues. CDR3 in DNA: TGTGCCAGCAGCGTAGAAGCGGACTACAATGAGCAGTTCTTC. It is translated as CASSVEADYNEQFF.

This clone was detected only a few times. This rearrangement joins TRBV9 to TRBJ2-7, with D hard to call. The CDR3 length is 14 residues. CDR1 and CDR2 (germline): SGDLS, YYNGEE. Trimming shortened V by 3 bases and J by 7 bases, and 17 bases separated the two germline ends. The CDR3 DNA follows: TGTGCCAGCAGCGCCGGTTGGCTGTTCAGGGAGCAGTACTTC. The encoded protein is CASSAGWLFREQYF.

The chain employs TRBV30 and TRBJ2-1, with a tentative D call TRBD2 (7 bases). Deletions cut 4 bases from V and 7 bases from J, with 11 bases between. CDR3 size: 12 residues. CDR1 and CDR2 from the germline V gene are GTSNPN and SVGIG (reference sequence). The CDR3 sequence is CAWKGGGNEQFF. CDR3 DNA sequence: TGTGCCTGGAAGGGGGGAGGGAATGAGCAGTTCTTC.

This chain connects TRBV28 to TRBJ1-5, with D hard to call. CDR3 size: 11 residues. V lost 3 bases and J lost 5, with 2 bases in between. Germline CDR1 is MDHEN and CDR2 is SYDVKM. The CDR3 nucleotides read TGTGCCAGCAGTTTCGATCAGCCCCAGCATTTT. This sequence encodes CASSFDQPQHF.

Note on this clone: Different DNA sequences within this sample yield the same CDR3. This chain uses TRBV6-4 with TRBJ2-3; TRBD2 matches 9 bases. V lost 2 bases to trimming and J lost 5 bases; unmatched junction nucleotides: 5. Germline CDR1 MRHNA, CDR2 SNTAGT. The CDR3 has 15 residues. CDR3 nucleotides: TGTGCCAGCAGTGACGGCGGGGGGGCGGGAGATACGCAGTATTTT. Its protein is CASSDGGGAGDTQYF.